Included here is one TCR beta chain sequence, with context. The antigen it recognizes is unknown. Qualities for individual bases were not recorded, and no much larger clone is one base off. The label giving this sample's time point can be read as: baseline before first vaccination. Vaccinee samples were obtained from the UK trials COV001 and COV002, which included a single-blind randomized controlled phase 2/3 trial of AZD1222 (ChAdOx1 nCoV-19) in healthy adults. Trial participant PBMC samples were collected at day 0 and day 28 after the second dose for TCRbeta chain sequencing. The data were obtained in a study of T cell responses to AZD1222 COVID-19 vaccine (dated by TCRdb to the early 2020s). Study-level background: AZD1222 recipients given second doses at about 4 weeks or at about 12 weeks were pooled, since spike-specific TCR depth and breadth were not found to differ between the two schedules. Trial participants were enrolled into age subgroups of 18-55, 56-69 and 70-plus years, which contained roughly 140, 27 and 60 TCR-sequenced participants, respectively. A total of around 240 trial participants underwent TCR sequencing, of whom 207 had received two doses of AZD1222 and around 25 had received two doses of the MenACWY control vaccine. On the study overall, not on this receptor specifically: Because no day 14 peak-response samples were available, the repertoires could be characterized only after the peak T cell response. CD4 TCRs associated with the vaccine covered the entire spike protein, and the dominant responses were in regions 160-218 and 743-854. Only five to seven AZD1222 recipients were SARS-CoV-2 seropositive at baseline, limiting conclusions about previously exposed vaccinees. Participants were mostly white British and included more females than males, and it was suggested by the authors that clonal diversity may have been underestimated. Epitopes outside the regions mutated in the B.1.351 and B.1.1.7 variants were reportedly recognized by nearly half of the unique spike-specific TCRs. A significant rise in spike-specific TCR breadth and depth was observed after two AZD1222 doses relative to day 0 and relative to MenACWY recipients. The 56-69-year group was small, and its depth increase did not reach significance, likely because of low power.

V and J are truncated by 4 bases and 1 base respectively, leaving an intervening sequence of 8 bases. The CDR3 measures 13 amino acids from cysteine to phenylalanine. Solely the CDR3 DNA is kept, with 39 bases framed from the first base. Looking up the germline V gene yields CDR1 ENHRY and CDR2 SYGVKD. The CDR3 regions of human TCRbeta chains were analyzed by immunosequencing. As for the original processing: TCRs in the repertoires were matched against a reference library of SARS-CoV-2-specific TCRs that had been generated with the MIRA antigen-specificity platform. Breadth was defined as the fraction of unique TCRs that were SARS-CoV-2-associated, and depth was defined as the fraction of total T cells that were SARS-CoV-2-associated. Using the MIRA data, each spike-specific TCR was mapped to the spike region that the TCR reacts to and placed in a CD4 or CD8 class. Log10-transformed breadth and depth values were compared by one-way ANOVA with Sidak's multiple comparisons tests. TCRdb mirrors the immuneACCESS table, restricted to in-frame sequences. Some clones are absent from its copies; in checked studies, under half trace to an unresolved V gene, and the reason for the others is unknown. The DNA was the basis for D and trimming; V, J and clone size are from that table. The sample has about 95,000 clones on record, 70% to 90% of them singletons. The ten largest clones capture roughly 4% of the sample.

Here the sequenced sample was peripheral blood, taken on day 0 of AZD1222 vaccination. The TCR originated in an adult in good health. In this chain, TRBV10-3 is recombined with TRBJ2-7; no D gene is confidently identified. The bases read TGTGCCATCAGTGGGCAGCTTTCCTACGAGCAGTACTTC. The encoded protein is CAISGQLSYEQYF.